Listed below are T cell receptor beta chains from one sample, sequenced in a study of T cell responses to AZD1222 COVID-19 vaccine. Data came from immunoSEQ multiplex PCR; TCRdb stores just in-frame clones and leaves some out. The profile shows approximately 150,000 clones, roughly 92% of them singletons. Source: peripheral blood, taken on day 0 of AZD1222 vaccination. The receptors were sampled from an adult in good health. Each CDR3 is given with its conserved first and last residue. D genes are given only for firm matches. Expanded clones get a size class; other rows say once, few or many, or leave the size out.

TRBV6-6	TRBJ1-5	.	.	TGTGCCAGCAGTTACTCAGGAGGTAGCAATCAGCCCCAGCATTTT	CASSYSGGSNQPQHF
TRBV5-1	TRBJ1-2	TRBD1	few	TGCGCCAGCAGCTTCCGGCAGGGGGCCCATGGCTACACCTTC	CASSFRQGAHGYTF
TRBV5-5	TRBJ1-2	.	.	TGTGCCAGCAGCCCCCGGGGGGCTGACTATGGCTACACCTTC	CASSPRGADYGYTF
TRBV19	TRBJ1-2	.	.	TGTGCCAGTAAAGATAACCGGATTCTGACGTATGGCTACACCTTC	CASKDNRILTYGYTF
TRBV10-3	TRBJ1-1	.	few	TGTGCCATCAGCCCGGGACAAATGAACACTGAAGCTTTCTTT	CAISPGQMNTEAFF
TRBV9	TRBJ2-4	.	.	TGTGCCAGCAGCACACCCGGGCAGCCAAACATTCAGTACTTC	CASSTPGQPNIQYF
TRBV5-1	TRBJ2-3	TRBD2	.	TGCGCCAGCAGCGCACTTGATGGCGGGGGAAGCACAGATACGCAGTATTTT	CASSALDGGGSTDTQYF
TRBV18	TRBJ2-7	TRBD1	.	TGTGCCAGCTCACGCAACGGACAGGGTTACGAGCAGTACTTC	CASSRNGQGYEQYF
TRBV10-3	TRBJ1-1	.	.	TGTGCCCTTTCCCAGGGACAGAACACTGAAGCTTTCTTT	CALSQGQNTEAFF
TRBV6-5	TRBJ1-3	TRBD1	.	TGTGCCAGCAGTTACTCGAGGGACAGCTACACCATATATTTT	CASSYSRDSYTIYF
TRBV10-3	TRBJ2-1	.	.	TGTGCCATCAGTCAGATGGGGCGGGATGAGCAGTTCTTC	CAISQMGRDEQFF
TRBV7-9	TRBJ1-1	.	.	TGTGCCAGCAGCCCACAGGGCAATTTCCCTGAAGCTTTCTTT	CASSPQGNFPEAFF
TRBV10-1	TRBJ1-2	.	.	TGCGCCAGCAGTGATGAGCCGGAGAGGGGCTACACCTTC	CASSDEPERGYTF
TRBV5-1	TRBJ2-1	TRBD2	.	TGCGCCAGCAGCTTTGGGACTAGCGGGAGGGTTAATGAGCAGTTCTTC	CASSFGTSGRVNEQFF
TRBV7-9	TRBJ1-1	.	.	TGTGCCAGCAGCTTAGGAGATTCACTGAACACTGAAGCTTTCTTT	CASSLGDSLNTEAFF
TRBV16	TRBJ1-1	.	.	TGTGCCAGCAGCCAATCTTGGGGAGGGGACACTGAAGCTTTCTTT	CASSQSWGGDTEAFF
TRBV6-5	TRBJ2-7	TRBD1	.	TGTGCCAGCAGTTACGGGACAGGAACCTACGAGCAGTACTTC	CASSYGTGTYEQYF
TRBV5-1	TRBJ1-4	.	.	TGCGCCAGCAGCCCTCGAGACCCTAATGAAAAACTGTTTTTT	CASSPRDPNEKLFF
TRBV10-3	TRBJ2-1	.	once	TGTGCCATCAGTGACGGGGTGGGCCAGGACAATGAGCAGTTCTTC	CAISDGVGQDNEQFF
TRBV21-1	TRBJ1-1	.	.	TGTGCCAGCAGCATCCGACAGGGGATAACTGAAGCTTTCTTT	CASSIRQGITEAFF
TRBV15	TRBJ2-7	.	.	TGTGCCACCAGCACGGGAGCCGAGCAGTACTTC	CATSTGAEQYF
TRBV15	TRBJ2-4	TRBD1	.	TGTGCCACCAGCACAGGGACAGTGAAAAACATTCAGTACTTC	CATSTGTVKNIQYF
TRBV3-1/TRBV3-2	TRBJ2-1	.	.	TGTGCCAGCAGCCTGGCGGTCAGTTACAATGAGCAGTTCTTC	CASSLAVSYNEQFF
TRBV9	TRBJ2-1	.	.	TGTGCCAGCAGCGCGGGAATGGGGGGAGAGCAGTTCTTC	CASSAGMGGEQFF
TRBV10-2	TRBJ1-1	.	.	TGCGCCAGCATCGTCTCAGCGGGTTTCCTTTCTGAAGCTTTCTTT	CASIVSAGFLSEAFF
TRBV9	TRBJ2-1	.	.	TGTGCCAGCAGCCCCCAGACCCTCGGGGACAATGAGCAGTTCTTC	CASSPQTLGDNEQFF
TRBV30	TRBJ1-3	TRBD1	.	TGTGCCTGGAGTGCCTCGGGGACAGCTACTGGAAACACCATATATTTT	CAWSASGTATGNTIYF
TRBV5-6	TRBJ2-7	.	.	TGTGCCAGCAGCTTGGTGTCGGTTTCCTACGAGCAGTACTTC	CASSLVSVSYEQYF
TRBV27	TRBJ1-2	.	.	TGTGCCAGCAGTTTCGATCGGGGGGCTAAGGATGGCTACACCTTC	CASSFDRGAKDGYTF
TRBV3-1/TRBV3-2	TRBJ1-5	.	.	TGTGCCAGCAGCCAAGGTCCGGGGGTTAATCAGCCCCAGCATTTT	CASSQGPGVNQPQHF
TRBV18	TRBJ1-3	.	once	TGTGCCAGCTCACCAGCCCGGTCCTCTGGAAACACCATATATTTT	CASSPARSSGNTIYF
TRBV19	TRBJ1-5	.	.	TGTGCCAGTAGTATAGTCAGACAGGACAATCAGCCCCAGCATTTT	CASSIVRQDNQPQHF
TRBV9	TRBJ2-3	.	.	TGTGCCAGCAGCGTAAACGGCGCCGATACGCAGTATTTT	CASSVNGADTQYF
TRBV3-1/TRBV3-2	TRBJ2-7	TRBD2	.	TGTGCCAGCAGCCAAGATCGTAATAGCGGGAGGTGGCAGTACTTC	CASSQDRNSGRWQYF
TRBV18	TRBJ2-7	.	once	TGTGCCAGCTCACCACTGGGGCCCCCCTACGAGCAGTACTTC	CASSPLGPPYEQYF
TRBV21-1	TRBJ2-3	.	.	TGTGCCAGCAGCAGCGGACAGGGAGGCACAGATACGCAGTATTTT	CASSSGQGGTDTQYF
TRBV5-1	TRBJ1-4	.	.	TGCGCCAGCAGCTTGGGTAGGGAGAATGAAAAACTGTTTTTT	CASSLGRENEKLFF
TRBV6-1	TRBJ2-7	TRBD1	.	TGTGCCAGCAGTTTCCGACAGGGGTCCTACGAGCAGTACTTC	CASSFRQGSYEQYF
TRBV5-1	TRBJ2-7	.	.	TGCGCCAGCAGCTTACAGGGTTACGAGCAGTACTTC	CASSLQGYEQYF
TRBV21-1	TRBJ2-1	.	.	TGTGCCAGCAGCAAAGGCCAGGGAAATGAGCAGTTCTTC	CASSKGQGNEQFF
TRBV3-1/TRBV3-2	TRBJ2-7	TRBD2	.	TGTGCCAGCAGCCAACCTATGGCGGGAGGGCCGTACGAGCAGTACTTC	CASSQPMAGGPYEQYF
TRBV5-1	TRBJ1-5	TRBD1	.	TGCGCCAGCAGCGGGGGGACAGCCAGCAATCAGCCCCAGCATTTT	CASSGGTASNQPQHF
TRBV15	TRBJ2-7	.	.	TGTGCCACCAGCAGAGATCGGGGAGCCTACGAGCAGTACTTC	CATSRDRGAYEQYF
TRBV19	TRBJ2-2	.	.	TGTGCCAGTAGTATAGATATAGCAACCGGGGAGCTGTTTTTT	CASSIDIATGELFF
TRBV7-9	TRBJ1-1	.	.	TGTGCCAGCAGTGGAGGGGGGATCACTGAAGCTTTCTTT	CASSGGGITEAFF